These T cell receptor beta chains were read from a single sample in a study of OX40 agonist ivuxolimab in advanced cancers. Assay: immunoSEQ multiplex PCR; the TCRdb copy retains only in-frame clones and omits some. In the table there are about 52,000 clones, approximately 90% of which are singletons. The input for sequencing was CD4+ or CD8+ T cells sorted from blood, taken in a trial of the OX40 agonist ivuxolimab. The receptors derive from an adult with an advanced solid tumor such as melanoma, head and neck, liver or kidney cancer. Both conserved end residues are part of each CDR3. A D gene is named only where the DNA matches it firmly. The size entry is marked missing in some rows and otherwise reads once, few, many or a size class.

>TRBD1|.|TRBV30|TRBJ1-1
TGTGCCTGGAGTCGGTCAGGGGGCTTTACTGAAGCTTTCTTT
CAWSRSGGFTEAFF
>.|.|TRBV5-4|TRBJ2-1
TGTGCCAGCAGCTTGCTAAGTGGGCGGGGGCCGGGGGATGAGCAGTTCTTC
CASSLLSGRGPGDEQFF
>.|.|TRBV5-3|TRBJ1-5
TGTGCCAGAAGCCTGCTATTAAGACCCCCGAGCAATCAGCCCCAGCATTTT
CARSLLLRPPSNQPQHF
>.|.|TRBV5-1|TRBJ2-7
TGCGCCAGCAGCTTAGGGACCGCATCCTACGAGCAGTACTTC
CASSLGTASYEQYF
>.|.|TRBV18|TRBJ2-5
TGTGCCAGCTCACCGGACATGGAAGAGACCCAGTACTTC
CASSPDMEETQYF
>.|.|TRBV9|TRBJ2-3
TGTGCCAGCAGCGTCTCTACTAGCCGTCCACTACCAGATACGCAGTATTTT
CASSVSTSRPLPDTQYF
>.|.|TRBV7-2|TRBJ2-2
TGTGCCAGCAGCGAAGGGGGGGCGAACACCGGGGAGCTGTTTTTT
CASSEGGANTGELFF
>TRBD1|.|TRBV4-1|TRBJ1-2
TGCGCCAGCAGCCCCCAGGAGGGGGCGATGAGAGACGGCTACACCTTC
CASSPQEGAMRDGYTF
>.|.|TRBV27|TRBJ2-7
TGTGCCAGCAGGACTATAAGCTCCTACGAGCAGTACTTC
CASRTISSYEQYF
>.|.|TRBV9|TRBJ2-5
TGTGCCAGCAGCCCTAGGGGGGGCGGAGAGACCCAGTACTTC
CASSPRGGGETQYF
>.|.|TRBV19|TRBJ1-1
TGTGCCAGTAGTATAAACGGGGGTACTGAAGCTTTCTTT
CASSINGGTEAFF
>TRBD2|.|TRBV6-6|TRBJ2-7
TGTGCCAGCAGTGACGTCGACGGGGGGGCCTGGGAGCAGTACTTC
CASSDVDGGAWEQYF
>.|.|TRBV27|TRBJ1-1
TGTGCCAGCAGTTTATCCCTGTCCCTGAACACTGAAGCTTTCTTT
CASSLSLSLNTEAFF
>TRBD2|.|TRBV13|TRBJ2-1
TGTGCCAGCAGCTCCTTCTTGGCGGGGGGGCCGACGGATGAGCAGTTCTTC
CASSSFLAGGPTDEQFF
>.|few|TRBV28|TRBJ1-2
TGTGCCAGCAGTTCCCCCACTACTAACTATGGCTACACCTTC
CASSSPTTNYGYTF
>.|.|TRBV21-1|TRBJ1-5
TGTGCCAGCAGCAAAGTGGGGACAGGCCCCAATCAGCCCCAGCATTTT
CASSKVGTGPNQPQHF
>.|once|TRBV19|TRBJ2-1
TGTGCCAGTAGTATGTGGCAGGAACACTTTGCTCTCGGACTGCCCCAATACAATGAGCAGTTCTTC
CASSMWQEHFALGLPQYNEQFF
>.|.|TRBV25-1|TRBJ2-2
TGTGCCACCTCAGACGGGGAGCTGTTTTTT
CATSDGELFF
>TRBD2|once|TRBV11-2|TRBJ2-1
TGTGCCAGCAGCTTAATCTGGGGGGGTCTCAATGAGCAGTTCTTC
CASSLIWGGLNEQFF
>.|.|TRBV30|TRBJ2-1
TGTGCCTGGAGTGTAAGTCTAACTGAGCAGTTCTTC
CAWSVSLTEQFF
>TRBD1|once|TRBV25-1|TRBJ2-3
TGTGCCAGCAGTGAACAGGGGGCAGATACGCAGTATTTT
CASSEQGADTQYF
>.|.|TRBV5-5|TRBJ2-7
TGTGCCAGCAGCTACAGGAATTGGGGGTACGAGCAGTACTTC
CASSYRNWGYEQYF
>.|.|TRBV19|TRBJ1-4
TGTGCCAGTAGTATATGGGGAGCTAATGAAAAACTGTTTTTT
CASSIWGANEKLFF
>.|.|TRBV6-9|TRBJ2-2
TGTGCCAGCAGTTGGCGCAGCGAGGGCACCGGGGAGCTGTTTTTT
CASSWRSEGTGELFF
>.|.|TRBV4-3|TRBJ2-2
TGCGCCAGCAGCCAAGATCGAGGACACGGGGAGCTGTTTTTT
CASSQDRGHGELFF